Presented here are 18 T cell receptor beta chains from one specimen sequenced in a study of identical twins. TCRdb redid the calling of the 5' RACE reads with MiXCR, one entry per CDR3 protein. The sample has some 1,700,000 distinct CDR3 sequences; under 35% are singletons. What was sequenced was cord blood. Receptors were obtained from a newborn girl in good health.

The chain uses TRBV7-9 and TRBJ2-1, with TRBD1 matching 9 bases. Unmatched junction bases numbered 3, after V lost 1 base and J lost 5 bases. Looked up from germline, CDR1 is SEHNR and CDR2 is FQNEAQ (reference sequence). CDR3 length equals 15 residues. The CDR3 coding sequence is TGTGCCAGCAGCTTAGTCGGGACAGGGAACAATGAGCAGTTCTTC. Protein: CASSLVGTGNNEQFF. Variable domain in full (rest from reference TRBV7-9 and TRBJ2-1): DTGVSQNPRHKITKRGQNVTFRCDPISEHNRLYWYRQTLGQGPEFLTYFQNEAQLEKSRLLSDRFSAERPKGSFSTLEIQRTEQGDSAMYLCASSLVGTGNNEQFFGPGTRLTVL.

The chain has TRBV10-3 and TRBJ2-5; TRBD2 matches at 7 bases. Losses at the gene ends were 6 bases for V and 5 bases for J; bases not matched to a gene: 3. Per the germline V gene, CDR1 is ENHRY and CDR2 is SYGVKD. The CDR3 runs 12 residues. CDR3 region: CAISPGRETQYF. The CDR3, as DNA: TGTGCCATCAGCCCCGGGAGGGAGACCCAGTACTTC.

This clonotype has a count of ten or more. The V and J genes are TRBV10-3 and TRBJ2-7, with a tentative D call TRBD2 (6 bases). The CDR3 is made up of 14 amino acids. V was pared by 0 bases and J by 4 bases, with 10 bases between. Germline CDR1 ENHRY, CDR2 SYGVKD. The CDR3 sequence: CAISESRERYEQYF. Here the CDR3 DNA reads TGTGCCATCAGTGAGTCCCGGGAGAGATACGAGCAGTACTTC.

The chain combines TRBV20-1 with TRBJ1-2, with 7 positions matching TRBD1. Germline V gene lookup returns CDR1 DFQATT and CDR2 SNEGSKA (reference sequence). The V gene end was trimmed by 6 bases and the J gene end by 6 bases; junction bases not matched to a gene: 7. This CDR3 is 12 amino acids long. The CDR3 DNA follows: TGCAGTGCCGCAAGACAGGGAGATGGCTACACCTTC. Residues: CSAARQGDGYTF.

The CDR3 spells CSARISGAYEQYF. CDR3 sequence (DNA): TGCAGTGCTCGGATTAGCGGGGCCTACGAGCAGTACTTC. The J gene is TRBJ2-5, the V gene TRBV20-1; TRBD2 agrees at 8 bases. The DNA matches TRBJ2-7 better at its end, which makes the J call doubtful. CDR3 size: 13 residues. CDR1 and CDR2 (germline): DFQATT, SNEGSKA (reference sequence).

This clonotype showed up just a few times. The chain recombines TRBV12-3 or TRBV12-4 with TRBJ1-1; a weak D match, TRBD1 (5 bases). The CDR3 length is 17 residues. V dropped 3 bases and J dropped 1 base, with 18 bases sitting between them. The CDR3 coding sequence is TGTGCCAGCAGTTTGAGGGAATGGGGGTCAGAGAACACTGAAGCTTTCTTT. Its protein product is CASSLREWGSENTEAFF.

The rearrangement joins TRBV20-1 to TRBJ2-7, with D possibly matching TRBD2 (5 bases). The germline V gene has CDR1 DFQATT and CDR2 SNEGSKA (reference sequence). This CDR3 has 14 amino acids. V gave up 1 base and J gave up 7 bases, with 17 bases separating them. As DNA, the CDR3 is TGCAGTGCTAGAGCTCGAGGGTTTTTTTATGAGCAGTACTTC. Amino acids: CSARARGFFYEQYF.

The chain has TRBV24-1 and TRBJ2-3, with 10 bases lining up with TRBD2. Trimming at V came to 9 bases and at J to 4 bases, leaving 12 bases not matched to a gene. Germline V gene data show CDR1 as KGHDR and CDR2 as SFDVKD. There are 16 residues in the CDR3. The CDR3 is CATLKDLAGAPDTQYF. CDR3 sequence (DNA): TGTGCCACCTTAAAAGATCTAGCGGGAGCACCAGATACGCAGTATTTT.

This chain links TRBV27 with TRBJ2-1, with TRBD1 as a possible D gene (7 bases). V was trimmed by 4 bases and J by 8 bases, leaving 27 bases between them. Per the germline V gene, CDR1 is MNHEY and CDR2 is SMNVEV (reference sequence). The CDR3 sequence is 18 residues long. The CDR3 reads CASSSGQRGVRVVDEQFF. In DNA form, the CDR3 reads TGTGCCAGCAGTTCGGGACAGAGGGGGGTCCGGGTAGTAGATGAGCAGTTCTTC.

This clonotype occurred a few times. The gene calls are TRBV28 and TRBJ2-3, with D perhaps given as TRBD1 or TRBD2 (6 bases each). Germline CDR1 and CDR2: MDHEN and SYDVKM. V was pared by 5 bases and J by 11 bases, with 35 bases between. The CDR3 is made up of 19 amino acids. CDR3 sequence reads: CASSQLSGGRDTDVGKQYF. In DNA form, the CDR3 reads TGTGCCAGCAGTCAACTTTCTGGTGGGCGGGACACAGACGTCGGTAAGCAGTATTTT.

In this sample, this clonotype turned up a few times. The V gene is TRBV2, the J gene TRBJ2-5; no clear D. Per germline, CDR1 SNHLY and CDR2 FYNNEI. The V end lost 7 bases, the J end lost 5 bases, and 14 bases lay between the germline ends. The CDR3 length is 13 residues. Here the CDR3 reads CASTVGVWETQYF. CDR3 DNA: TGTGCCAGCACCGTTGGGGTATGGGAGACCCAGTACTTC. Looking up the rest from reference TRBV2 and TRBJ2-5 gives the full variable domain: EPEVTQTPSHQVTQMGQEVILRCVPISNHLYFYWYRQILGQKVEFLVSFYNNEISEKSEIFDDQFSVERPDGSNFTLKIRSTKLEDSAMYFCASTVGVWETQYFGPGTRLLVL.

This clonotype came up a few times. The rearrangement joins TRBV9 to TRBJ2-1; 7 bases are shared with TRBD1. Unmatched junction bases numbered 1, after V lost 0 bases and J lost 1 base. The germline gives CDR1 SGDLS, CDR2 YYNGEE. This CDR3 is 15 amino acids long. The CDR3 sequence: CASSVEGQSYNEQFF. The CDR3 bases are TGTGCCAGCAGCGTAGAGGGACAGTCCTACAATGAGCAGTTCTTC.

This clonotype came up many times. A junction end diverges from the germline sequence, so it may reflect a read error. V is TRBV5-1 and J is TRBJ2-5, with 7 nucleotides matching TRBD2. The CDR3 has 14 residues. Germline V CDR1 and CDR2: SGHRS, YFSETQ. CDR3 sequence (DNA): TGTGCCAGCAGTTTATCGGGGGGCCAAGAGACCCAGTACTTC. Protein product: CASSLSGGQETQYF.

The CDR3 nucleotides read TGTGCCAGCATTCACCGGACAGGGGCGGAAGCTTTCTTT. Amino acids: CASIHRTGAEAFF. The chain combines TRBV6-1 with TRBJ1-1, with 9 bases lining up with TRBD1. Germline-derived CDR1 and CDR2 are MNHNS and SASEGT. The CDR3 loop spans 13 amino acids. The junction had 8 bases not matched to a gene; V was cut back by 7 bases and J by 8 bases.

The J gene is TRBJ2-1, the V gene TRBV28; TRBD2 matches at 7 bases. Per germline, CDR1 MDHEN and CDR2 SYDVKM. The CDR3 contains 14 residues. J gave up 9 bases and V 1 base, and 6 bases lay outside the gene matches. The CDR3 sequence: CASSLFSGRREQFF. CDR3 sequence (DNA): TGTGCCAGCAGTTTATTTTCCGGGAGGCGTGAGCAGTTCTTC. The variable domain in full, completed from reference TRBV28 and TRBJ2-1, reads DVKVTQSSRYLVKRTGEKVFLECVQDMDHENMFWYRQDPGLGLRLIYFSYDVKMKEKGDIPEGYSVSREKKERFSLILESASTNQTSMYLCASSLFSGRREQFFGPGTRLTVL.

This chain uses TRBV5-1 with TRBJ2-3, with a tentative D call TRBD1 (6 bases). CDR3 length equals 15 residues. V was cut by 1 base and J by 3 bases, with 12 bases left in between. Looked up from germline, CDR1 is SGHRS and CDR2 is YFSETQ. The CDR3 DNA reads TGCGCCAGCAGCTTGCACAGGGCAGGAACAGATACGCAGTATTTT. Its protein is CASSLHRAGTDTQYF.

The chain couples TRBV28 to TRBJ2-2, with TRBD2 as a possible D gene (5 bases). Germline V CDR1 and CDR2: MDHEN, SYDVKM. Deletions cut 0 bases from V and 0 bases from J, with 8 bases between. This CDR3 has 16 residues. CDR3 in amino acids: CASSLWGSANTGELFF. CDR3 DNA: TGTGCCAGCAGTTTATGGGGTAGCGCGAACACCGGGGAGCTGTTTTTT. The full variable domain, in which reference TRBV28 and TRBJ2-2 provide the parts outside the CDR3, is DVKVTQSSRYLVKRTGEKVFLECVQDMDHENMFWYRQDPGLGLRLIYFSYDVKMKEKGDIPEGYSVSREKKERFSLILESASTNQTSMYLCASSLWGSANTGELFFGEGSRLTVL.

In its sample, this clonotype was seen a few times. The chain combines TRBV7-8 with TRBJ2-3; D is uncertain. The CDR3 contains 14 residues. Looked up from germline, CDR1 is SGHVS and CDR2 is FQNEAQ. Trimming shortened V by 4 bases and J by 1 base, and 9 bases separated the two germline ends. Here the CDR3 reads CASSSYPGTDTQYF. As DNA, the CDR3 is TGTGCCAGCAGCTCTTACCCGGGCACAGATACGCAGTATTTT.